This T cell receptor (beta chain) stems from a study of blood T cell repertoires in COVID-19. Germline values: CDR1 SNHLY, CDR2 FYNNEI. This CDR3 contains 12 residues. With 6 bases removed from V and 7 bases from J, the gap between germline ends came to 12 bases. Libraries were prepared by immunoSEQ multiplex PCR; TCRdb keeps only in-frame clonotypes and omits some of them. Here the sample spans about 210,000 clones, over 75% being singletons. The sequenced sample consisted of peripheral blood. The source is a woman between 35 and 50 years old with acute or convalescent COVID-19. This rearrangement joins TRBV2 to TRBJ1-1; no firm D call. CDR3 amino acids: CASRVGQLEAFF. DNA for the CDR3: TGTGCCAGCAGGGTGGGCCAGCTTGAAGCTTTCTTT.